This T cell receptor (beta chain) was sequenced in a study of cytomegalovirus exposure and HLA in healthy donors. The assay was immunoSEQ multiplex PCR, and TCRdb's table has in-frame clones only and misses some. The repertoire includes around 190,000 clones, about nine tenths of them detected once, and 6% to 8% sits in the top ten. The sequence derives from a man aged 30 to 39 in good health and CMV-seropositive. Sequencing was carried out using PBMCs.

The CDR3 loop is CASSAGTAYEKLFF. The CDR3, as DNA: TGTGCCAGCAGCGCCGGGACAGCCTATGAAAAACTGTTTTTT. This rearrangement joins TRBV9 to TRBJ1-4; 7 nucleotides match TRBD1. This CDR3 comprises 14 residues. V lost 3 bases, J lost 6 bases, and 5 bases stayed unmatched. The germline CDR1 and CDR2 sequences are SGDLS and YYNGEE.